This is a list of T cell receptor beta chains from one sample in a study of shared clonotypes between healthy human individuals. Profiled with immunoSEQ multiplex PCR; TCRdb holds only in-frame clones, not every one. The sample has about 510,000 clones; 79% are singletons. Input material: PBMCs. The receptor set was obtained from a woman aged 40 to 49 in good health. Some clones in this sample may be carry-over from other donors' samples. Both conserved end residues are part of each CDR3. The order of the fields is V gene, D gene, clone size, J gene, CDR3 protein, CDR3 DNA. A D gene is named only where the DNA matches it firmly. Clone size is stated in some rows and not others, as once, few, many or a class when expanded.

V gene: TRBV6-5
D gene: .
clone size: .
J gene: TRBJ2-1
CDR3 protein: CASRWTVDDEQFF
CDR3 DNA: TGTGCCAGCAGGTGGACCGTTGACGATGAGCAGTTCTTC

V gene: TRBV29-1
D gene: .
clone size: .
J gene: TRBJ2-3
CDR3 protein: CSVEDSRIGTDTQYF
CDR3 DNA: TGCAGCGTTGAAGATTCCAGAATCGGTACAGATACGCAGTATTTT

V gene: TRBV21-1
D gene: .
clone size: .
J gene: TRBJ2-7
CDR3 protein: CASSNHEQYF
CDR3 DNA: TGTGCCAGCAGCAACCACGAGCAGTACTTC

V gene: TRBV7-8
D gene: .
clone size: .
J gene: TRBJ1-3
CDR3 protein: CASNKGGGSGNTIYF
CDR3 DNA: TGTGCCAGCAACAAAGGCGGGGGTTCCGGAAACACCATATATTTT

V gene: TRBV5-1
D gene: TRBD2
clone size: .
J gene: TRBJ2-7
CDR3 protein: CASSVTSGKGYEQYF
CDR3 DNA: TGCGCCAGCAGCGTCACTAGCGGGAAAGGCTACGAGCAGTACTTC

V gene: TRBV28
D gene: .
clone size: once
J gene: TRBJ2-5
CDR3 protein: CASSRWTRRGRETQYF
CDR3 DNA: TGTGCCAGCAGTCGATGGACGCGGCGTGGTAGGGAGACCCAGTACTTC

V gene: TRBV19
D gene: TRBD1
clone size: .
J gene: TRBJ2-6
CDR3 protein: CASSIGGQGLGSGANVLTF
CDR3 DNA: TGTGCCAGTAGTATAGGGGGACAGGGGTTAGGCTCTGGGGCCAACGTCCTGACTTTC

V gene: TRBV28
D gene: .
clone size: .
J gene: TRBJ2-3
CDR3 protein: CASFGFRGTDTQYF
CDR3 DNA: TGTGCCAGCTTCGGGTTTAGGGGCACAGATACGCAGTATTTT

V gene: TRBV7-2
D gene: .
clone size: few
J gene: TRBJ1-1
CDR3 protein: CASSLVENTEAFF
CDR3 DNA: TGTGCCAGCAGCTTAGTTGAGAACACTGAAGCTTTCTTT

V gene: TRBV19
D gene: .
clone size: .
J gene: TRBJ1-2
CDR3 protein: CASSPKVGRGYTF
CDR3 DNA: TGTGCCAGTAGTCCTAAGGTCGGGCGAGGCTACACCTTC

V gene: TRBV18
D gene: TRBD2
clone size: .
J gene: TRBJ2-1
CDR3 protein: CASSPGAGETYNEQFF
CDR3 DNA: TGTGCCAGCTCACCGGGAGCGGGAGAGACCTACAATGAGCAGTTCTTC

V gene: TRBV18
D gene: TRBD1
clone size: .
J gene: TRBJ1-1
CDR3 protein: CASSPGGPEAFF
CDR3 DNA: TGTGCCAGCTCGCCAGGGGGCCCTGAAGCTTTCTTT

V gene: TRBV15
D gene: .
clone size: .
J gene: TRBJ2-3
CDR3 protein: CATSRDRRGSGTDTQYF
CDR3 DNA: TGTGCCACCAGCAGGGACCGGAGGGGGTCGGGCACAGATACGCAGTATTTT

V gene: TRBV7-3
D gene: .
clone size: .
J gene: TRBJ1-1
CDR3 protein: CASSLTYWTEAFF
CDR3 DNA: TGTGCCAGCAGCTTAACTTACTGGACTGAAGCTTTCTTT

V gene: TRBV7-9
D gene: .
clone size: .
J gene: TRBJ2-2
CDR3 protein: CASSSVNTGELFF
CDR3 DNA: TGTGCCAGCAGCTCAGTTAACACCGGGGAGCTGTTTTTT

V gene: TRBV29-1
D gene: TRBD1
clone size: .
J gene: TRBJ1-3
CDR3 protein: CSVIPQGARNTIYF
CDR3 DNA: TGCAGCGTTATACCGCAGGGGGCGAGAAACACCATATATTTT

V gene: TRBV5-1
D gene: TRBD1
clone size: .
J gene: TRBJ2-2
CDR3 protein: CASSKGAGTGELFF
CDR3 DNA: TGCGCCAGCAGCAAGGGGGCTGGCACCGGGGAGCTGTTTTTT

V gene: TRBV7-3
D gene: TRBD2
clone size: .
J gene: TRBJ2-3
CDR3 protein: CASSLTAWASGGTDTQYF
CDR3 DNA: TGTGCCAGCAGCTTAACGGCTTGGGCTAGCGGGGGCACAGATACGCAGTATTTT

V gene: TRBV30
D gene: .
clone size: .
J gene: TRBJ1-4
CDR3 protein: CAWSVRGGQPNEKLFF
CDR3 DNA: TGTGCCTGGAGTGTACGGGGGGGACAACCAAATGAAAAACTGTTTTTT

V gene: TRBV6-5
D gene: .
clone size: .
J gene: TRBJ1-3
CDR3 protein: CASSSRAARANTIYF
CDR3 DNA: TGTGCCAGCAGTTCCCGGGCAGCCCGCGCAAACACCATATATTTT

V gene: TRBV18
D gene: TRBD2
clone size: .
J gene: TRBJ2-3
CDR3 protein: CASSPGTSGSRDTQYF
CDR3 DNA: TGTGCCAGCTCACCAGGGACTAGCGGGAGTAGAGATACGCAGTATTTT

V gene: TRBV7-2
D gene: .
clone size: .
J gene: TRBJ2-1
CDR3 protein: CASSLAGHEQFF
CDR3 DNA: TGTGCCAGCAGCTTAGCAGGTCATGAGCAGTTCTTC

V gene: TRBV2
D gene: .
clone size: .
J gene: TRBJ2-5
CDR3 protein: CASKYMSRETQYF
CDR3 DNA: TGTGCCAGCAAATACATGTCTAGGGAGACCCAGTACTTC

V gene: TRBV5-8
D gene: TRBD1
clone size: .
J gene: TRBJ2-4
CDR3 protein: CASIYTGASIQYF
CDR3 DNA: TGTGCCAGCATCTATACAGGGGCGAGCATTCAGTACTTC

V gene: TRBV9
D gene: TRBD1
clone size: medium-sized
J gene: TRBJ1-3
CDR3 protein: CASSGTGSGNTIYF
CDR3 DNA: TGTGCCAGCAGCGGGACAGGCTCTGGAAACACCATATATTTT

V gene: TRBV27
D gene: .
clone size: .
J gene: TRBJ2-7
CDR3 protein: CASSLNRASYEQYF
CDR3 DNA: TGTGCCAGCAGTTTAAACAGGGCGTCCTACGAGCAGTACTTC

V gene: TRBV7-3
D gene: .
clone size: .
J gene: TRBJ2-1
CDR3 protein: CASSLNAPGVGDEQFF
CDR3 DNA: TGTGCCAGCAGCTTAAATGCCCCGGGAGTTGGGGATGAGCAGTTCTTC

V gene: TRBV18
D gene: TRBD1
clone size: .
J gene: TRBJ2-7
CDR3 protein: CASSPPGQRYEQYF
CDR3 DNA: TGTGCCAGCTCACCACCGGGACAGCGGTACGAGCAGTACTTC

V gene: TRBV28
D gene: TRBD1
clone size: .
J gene: TRBJ1-6
CDR3 protein: CASSPPDRDNSPLHF
CDR3 DNA: TGTGCCAGCAGTCCACCCGACAGGGACAATTCACCCCTCCACTTT

V gene: TRBV19
D gene: TRBD1
clone size: .
J gene: TRBJ1-1
CDR3 protein: CASTPLQGVTSTEAFF
CDR3 DNA: TGTGCCAGTACCCCGTTACAGGGGGTGACATCCACTGAAGCTTTCTTT

V gene: TRBV30
D gene: .
clone size: .
J gene: TRBJ2-3
CDR3 protein: CAWGLGYGPDTQYF
CDR3 DNA: TGTGCCTGGGGGCTAGGGTACGGCCCAGATACGCAGTATTTT

V gene: TRBV28
D gene: .
clone size: .
J gene: TRBJ1-5
CDR3 protein: CASSRQDSNQPQHF
CDR3 DNA: TGTGCCAGCAGTCGCCAAGATAGCAATCAGCCCCAGCATTTT

V gene: TRBV18
D gene: .
clone size: .
J gene: TRBJ2-3
CDR3 protein: CASSPQSADTQYF
CDR3 DNA: TGTGCCAGCTCACCACAGTCTGCAGATACGCAGTATTTT

V gene: TRBV27
D gene: TRBD2
clone size: .
J gene: TRBJ2-3
CDR3 protein: CASRSGAGVDTQYF
CDR3 DNA: TGTGCCAGCAGGAGCGGGGCGGGAGTGGATACGCAGTATTTT

V gene: TRBV15
D gene: TRBD2
clone size: few
J gene: TRBJ2-2
CDR3 protein: CATSRDLAVPTGELFF
CDR3 DNA: TGTGCCACCAGCAGAGATCTAGCGGTCCCCACCGGGGAGCTGTTTTTT

V gene: TRBV6-1
D gene: .
clone size: .
J gene: TRBJ2-2
CDR3 protein: CASSEGMGGELFF
CDR3 DNA: TGTGCCAGCAGTGAAGGGATGGGCGGGGAGCTGTTTTTT

V gene: TRBV11-2
D gene: .
clone size: .
J gene: TRBJ2-3
CDR3 protein: CASSLGVSRQVTDTQYF
CDR3 DNA: TGTGCCAGCAGCTTAGGTGTTAGCCGACAGGTCACAGATACGCAGTATTTT

V gene: TRBV2
D gene: TRBD1
clone size: .
J gene: TRBJ1-2
CDR3 protein: CASSKGTGADYTF
CDR3 DNA: TGTGCCAGCAGTAAGGGGACAGGGGCGGACTACACCTTC

V gene: TRBV7-3
D gene: TRBD2
clone size: .
J gene: TRBJ2-5
CDR3 protein: CASSLGLAGGETQYF
CDR3 DNA: TGTGCCAGCAGCTTAGGTCTAGCGGGAGGCGAGACCCAGTACTTC

V gene: TRBV10-3
D gene: TRBD2
clone size: .
J gene: TRBJ2-1
CDR3 protein: CAISPGLAGADEQFF
CDR3 DNA: TGTGCCATCAGCCCGGGACTAGCGGGAGCCGATGAGCAGTTCTTC

V gene: TRBV4-2
D gene: .
clone size: .
J gene: TRBJ1-5
CDR3 protein: CASSQDRGTNSNQPQHF
CDR3 DNA: TGTGCCAGCAGCCAAGATAGGGGGACAAATAGCAATCAGCCCCAGCATTTT

V gene: TRBV11-2
D gene: .
clone size: .
J gene: TRBJ1-1
CDR3 protein: CASSPGYTEAFF
CDR3 DNA: TGTGCCAGCAGCCCCGGTTACACTGAAGCTTTCTTT

V gene: TRBV7-2
D gene: .
clone size: .
J gene: TRBJ2-5
CDR3 protein: CASSLHGGWRETQYF
CDR3 DNA: TGTGCCAGCAGCCTTCACGGAGGGTGGCGAGAGACCCAGTACTTC

V gene: TRBV2
D gene: TRBD1
clone size: .
J gene: TRBJ2-1
CDR3 protein: CASGRWTGAGNEQFF
CDR3 DNA: TGTGCCAGCGGACGATGGACAGGGGCTGGGAATGAGCAGTTCTTC

V gene: TRBV20-1
D gene: .
clone size: .
J gene: TRBJ1-2
CDR3 protein: CSAPDGYTF
CDR3 DNA: TGCAGTGCTCCAGATGGCTACACCTTC

V gene: TRBV28
D gene: TRBD1
clone size: few
J gene: TRBJ2-7
CDR3 protein: CASSLWGLGTGLYEQYF
CDR3 DNA: TGTGCCAGCAGTTTATGGGGGCTCGGGACAGGGCTATACGAGCAGTACTTC

V gene: TRBV18
D gene: TRBD2
clone size: medium-sized
J gene: TRBJ2-6
CDR3 protein: CASSPLALAGGSGANVLTF
CDR3 DNA: TGTGCCAGCTCACCACTCGCACTAGCGGGAGGGTCTGGGGCCAACGTCCTGACTTTC

V gene: TRBV11-3
D gene: .
clone size: .
J gene: TRBJ2-3
CDR3 protein: CASSSHGGPANTQYF
CDR3 DNA: TGTGCCAGCAGCTCCCACGGGGGGCCGGCCAATACGCAGTATTTT

V gene: TRBV7-8
D gene: .
clone size: once
J gene: TRBJ2-3
CDR3 protein: CASSLARNVLDTQYF
CDR3 DNA: TGTGCCAGCAGCTTAGCAAGGAACGTATTGGATACGCAGTATTTT

V gene: TRBV4-1
D gene: TRBD2
clone size: .
J gene: TRBJ2-7
CDR3 protein: CASSMTSGRTYEQYF
CDR3 DNA: TGCGCCAGCAGCATGACTAGCGGGAGAACCTACGAGCAGTACTTC

V gene: TRBV18
D gene: TRBD1
clone size: .
J gene: TRBJ1-5
CDR3 protein: CASTGDRSAGFQPQHF
CDR3 DNA: TGTGCCAGTACTGGGGACAGATCAGCCGGGTTTCAGCCCCAGCATTTT

V gene: TRBV6-5
D gene: .
clone size: .
J gene: TRBJ1-5
CDR3 protein: CASSSLPGGRNQPQHF
CDR3 DNA: TGTGCCAGCAGTTCCCTCCCGGGGGGTCGCAATCAGCCCCAGCATTTT